The 27 T cell receptor beta chains listed next were all sequenced from one sample in a study of cytomegalovirus exposure and HLA in healthy donors. The PCR employed 60 Vbeta primers together with 13 Jbeta primers. Produced via immunoSEQ multiplex PCR; TCRdb's table is partial and in-frame only. The sample contains around 190,000 clones, about 85% of which appear only once. The sequencing input was PBMCs. Receptor source: a woman aged 50 to 60 in good health and CMV-seronegative.

This chain uses TRBV11-2 with TRBJ1-1, with a possible D match to TRBD1 (5 bases). The CDR3 runs 15 residues. The germline gives CDR1 SGHAT, CDR2 FQNNGV. Trimming removed 2 bases at V and 0 bases at J, with 10 bases between. CDR3: CASSLSPGMNTEAFF. The CDR3 DNA follows: TGTGCCAGCAGCTTATCCCCAGGGATGAACACTGAAGCTTTCTTT. Looking up the rest from reference TRBV11-2 and TRBJ1-1 gives the full variable domain: EAGVAQSPRYKIIEKRQSVAFWCNPISGHATLYWYQQILGQGPKLLIQFQNNGVVDDSQLPKDRFSAERLKGVDSTLKIQPAKLEDSAVYLCASSLSPGMNTEAFFGQGTRLTVV.

The table lists this clone with a few counts. The V gene is TRBV4-2, the J gene TRBJ1-4, with 8 positions matching TRBD1. The junction had 7 bases not matched to a gene; V was cut back by 5 bases and J by 2 bases. The germline gives CDR1 LGHNA, CDR2 YNFKEQ. This CDR3 is 16 amino acids long. The CDR3 here is CASSFGQGSTNEKLFF. CDR3 bases: TGTGCCAGCAGCTTTGGACAGGGAAGCACTAATGAAAAACTGTTTTTT.

The chain has TRBV5-3 and TRBJ1-2, with 8 bases that match TRBD1. TRBV5-3 is labeled an ORF, and its function is uncertain. The CDR3 sequence is 17 residues long. V was pared by 4 bases and J by 3 bases, with 14 bases of the junction left unmatched. The CDR3 DNA follows: TGTGCCAGAAGCGAAATGGTAGGGACAGGTTGTTACTATGGCTACACCTTC. It encodes CARSEMVGTGCYYGYTF.

In this sample, this clone turned up once. The chain links TRBV18 to TRBJ1-1; 8 bases line up with TRBD1. V was pared by 1 base and J by 0 bases, with 10 bases of the junction left unmatched. The CDR3 is 18 residues long. Per germline, CDR1 KGHSH and CDR2 LQKENI. The chain's CDR3 is CASSPRTGKGLMNTEAFF. The CDR3 nucleotides are TGTGCCAGCTCACCACGGACAGGGAAAGGCCTAATGAACACTGAAGCTTTCTTT. Supplemented by reference TRBV18 and TRBJ1-1, the full variable domain reads NAGVMQNPRHLVRRRGQEARLRCSPMKGHSHVYWYRQLPEEGLKFMVYLQKENIIDESGMPKERFSAEFPKEGPSILRIQQVVRGDSAAYFCASSPRTGKGLMNTEAFFGQGTRLTVV.

CDR3 amino acids: CASSQDLSNGQSRFWAADTQYF. The CDR3 DNA reads TGCGCCAGCAGCCAAGATCTTAGTAACGGACAGTCCCGTTTTTGGGCGGCAGATACGCAGTATTTT. The J gene is TRBJ2-3, the V gene TRBV4-3; possible D gene TRBD1, 6 bases. The CDR3 is made up of 22 amino acids. Germline V CDR1 and CDR2: LGHNA, YSLEER. Trimming cost V 0 bases and J 4 bases, with 32 bases left between them.

This clone has just one count. The chain joins TRBV27 to TRBJ2-4; D possibly corresponds to TRBD2 (5 bases). Germline V gene data show CDR1 as MNHEY and CDR2 as SMNVEV (reference sequence). V gave up 3 bases and J gave up 4 bases, with 13 bases separating them. This CDR3 comprises 15 residues. The CDR3 loop reads CASSFFGDRKNIQYF. The CDR3 nucleotides read TGTGCCAGCAGTTTCTTCGGGGATAGAAAAAACATTCAGTACTTC.

V and J are TRBV28 and TRBJ2-5; 8 positions agree with TRBD2. The length of the CDR3 is 15 residues. After removal of 6 bases from V and 2 bases from J, the junction contained 8 bases not matched to a gene. The germline V gene has CDR1 MDHEN and CDR2 SYDVKM. The CDR3 here is CASSPALAVQETQYF. CDR3 in DNA: TGTGCCAGCAGCCCCGCACTAGCGGTTCAAGAGACCCAGTACTTC.

Only a few counts were recorded for this clone. The chain uses TRBV4-3 and TRBJ1-1; tentatively, D is TRBD1 (6 bases). The CDR3 extends over 15 amino acids. V was shortened by 0 bases and J by 2 bases, with 10 bases between the two germline ends. Looked up from germline, CDR1 is LGHNA and CDR2 is YSLEER. The CDR3 loop is CASSQDHRANTEAFF. The CDR3 DNA is TGCGCCAGCAGCCAAGATCACAGGGCTAACACTGAAGCTTTCTTT.

V and J are TRBV5-6 and TRBJ1-3; TRBD1 aligns across 7 bases. Germline CDR1 and CDR2: SGHDT and YYEEEE. V dropped 10 bases and J dropped 9; count of bases not matched to a gene: 13. The CDR3 has 13 amino acids. The CDR3 DNA is TGTGCCGGACTTTTTGAGGGGGCGGGCACCATATATTTT. Protein: CAGLFEGAGTIYF. Drawing the rest from reference TRBV5-6 and TRBJ1-3, the complete variable domain is DAGVTQSPTHLIKTRGQQVTLRCSPKSGHDTVSWYQQALGQGPQFIFQYYEEEERQRGNFPDRFSGHQFPNYSSELNVNALLLGDSALYLCAGLFEGAGTIYFGEGSWLTVV.

The V gene is TRBV9, the J gene TRBJ2-3; D call uncertain. The CDR3 runs to 14 residues. V was cut by 3 bases and J by 5 bases, with 13 bases left in between. Germline V gene data show CDR1 as SGDLS and CDR2 as YYNGEE. CDR3 in DNA: TGTGCCAGCAGCGCGATTGAGGCCAGAGATACGCAGTATTTT. Translated, it gives CASSAIEARDTQYF.

The chain employs TRBV18 and TRBJ1-5; 7 bases are shared with TRBD1. With V trimmed by 3 bases and J by 4 bases, 9 bases remained unmatched. The germline CDR1 and CDR2 sequences are KGHSH and LQKENI. The CDR3 loop spans 16 amino acids. The CDR3, as DNA: TGTGCCAGCTCACCCCCGGGACAGCCTTTGAATCAGCCCCAGCATTTT. The encoded protein is CASSPPGQPLNQPQHF.

The chain uses TRBV5-5 and TRBJ1-3; D may be TRBD1 (6 bases). Trimming pared 1 base from V and 0 bases from J, leaving 14 bases between. The CDR3 has 17 residues. Germline lookup yields CDR1 SGHKS and CDR2 YYEKEE (reference sequence). The CDR3 DNA reads as TGTGCCAGCAGCTTGTTCGACAGGCCGAGCTCTGGAAACACCATATATTTT. Its protein product is CASSLFDRPSSGNTIYF. The full variable domain, its missing parts supplied by reference TRBV5-5 and TRBJ1-3, is DAGVTQSPTHLIKTRGQQVTLRCSPISGHKSVSWYQQVLGQGPQFIFQYYEKEERGRGNFPDRFSARQFPNYSSELNVNALLLGDSALYLCASSLFDRPSSGNTIYFGEGSWLTVV.

The chain carries TRBV7-2 and TRBJ2-5; 7 nucleotides match TRBD2. The CDR3 is made up of 16 amino acids. Germline lookup yields CDR1 SGHTA and CDR2 FQGNSA. V gave up 0 bases and J gave up 5 bases; unmatched junction bases: 9. The CDR3 nucleotides are TGTGCCAGCAGCTTAGCTCCAGCGGGGCCGCGGGAGACCCAGTACTTC. It codes for CASSLAPAGPRETQYF. The whole variable domain, remainder taken from reference TRBV7-2 and TRBJ2-5, is GAGVSQSPSNKVTEKGKDVELRCDPISGHTALYWYRQSLGQGLEFLIYFQGNSAPDKSGLPSDRFSAERTGGSVSTLTIQRTQQEDSAVYLCASSLAPAGPRETQYFGPGTRLLVL.

The CDR3 sequence is CASSVDVANFGDTQYF. Written as DNA, the CDR3 is TGTGCCAGCAGCGTAGACGTGGCTAACTTCGGGGATACGCAGTATTTT. This chain joins TRBV9 and TRBJ2-3; D not resolved. V dropped 0 bases and J dropped 6 bases, with 17 bases sitting between them. The CDR3 has 16 amino acids. The germline V gene has CDR1 SGDLS and CDR2 YYNGEE.

V usage is TRBV29-1 and J usage is TRBJ1-1, with 9 bases lining up with TRBD1. V shed 6 bases, J shed 8 bases, and the junction held 7 bases outside the gene matches. Germline loops: CDR1 SQVTM, CDR2 ANQGSEA. The CDR3 extends over 12 amino acids. The CDR3 DNA reads as TGCAGCGTAGCAACCGGGACAGGGGAAGCTTTCTTT. This encodes CSVATGTGEAFF.

The V call is TRBV6-5, the J call TRBJ1-5; perhaps TRBD1 as D (6 bases). V was shortened by 2 bases and J by 7 bases, with 12 bases between the two germline ends. Germline lookup yields CDR1 MNHEY and CDR2 SVGAGI. This CDR3 has 14 amino acids. CDR3 nucleotide sequence: TGTGCCAGCAGTTACGCCAGGGGCGCGCAGCCCCAGCATTTT. Its translation: CASSYARGAQPQHF.

The chain joins TRBV18 to TRBJ1-1; D not certain. This CDR3 has 11 amino acids. Trimming cost V 5 bases and J 5 bases, with 6 bases left between them. Germline values: CDR1 KGHSH, CDR2 LQKENI. The CDR3 region is CASSGRTEAFF. CDR3 sequence (DNA): TGTGCCAGCTCAGGGCGAACTGAAGCTTTCTTT.

This clone showed up just once. The J gene is TRBJ1-3, the V gene TRBV4-1; tentatively, D is TRBD1 (6 bases). Looked up from germline, CDR1 is MGHRA and CDR2 is YSYEKL. There are 16 residues in the CDR3. Trimming pared 2 bases from V and 4 bases from J, leaving 15 bases between. The CDR3 spells CASSQPDRDIGNTIYF. The CDR3 bases are TGCGCCAGCAGCCAACCGGACCGGGACATAGGAAACACCATATATTTT.

The chain joins TRBV29-1 to TRBJ2-1; 11 nucleotides match TRBD2. The CDR3 is 12 amino acids. V gave up 8 bases and J gave up 7 bases; unmatched junction bases: 4. Germline CDR1 reads SQVTM; CDR2 reads ANQGSEA. CDR3 loop: CSPRTSGNEQFF. In DNA form, the CDR3 reads TGCAGCCCCCGGACTAGCGGGAATGAGCAGTTCTTC.

CDR3 residues: CAWSITAANTEAFF. The CDR3 nucleotides are TGTGCCTGGAGTATTACAGCTGCGAACACTGAAGCTTTCTTT. This chain joins TRBV30 and TRBJ1-1; D remains unclear. Per germline, CDR1 GTSNPN and CDR2 SVGIG (reference sequence). This CDR3 comprises 14 residues. Trimming pared 2 bases from V and 1 base from J, leaving 11 bases between.

In this sample, this clone turned up once. The chain employs TRBV5-4 and TRBJ1-2; 8 bases are a match to TRBD1. This CDR3 spans 15 amino acids. Germline-derived CDR1 and CDR2 are SGHNT and YYREEE (reference sequence). Trimming cost V 4 bases and J 2 bases; bases outside gene matches: 7. The CDR3 loop reads CASSPLPGGNYGYTF. CDR3 in DNA: TGTGCCAGCAGCCCCTTACCAGGGGGCAACTATGGCTACACCTTC.

This clone was seen only once. The chain joins TRBV5-1 to TRBJ1-1, with 12 bases lining up with TRBD1. Germline trimming cut 4 bases from V and 8 bases from J; bases unmatched to any gene: 9. The CDR3 contains 15 residues. From germline, CDR1 is SGHRS and CDR2 YFSETQ. The CDR3 protein is CASSRESGQGAEAFF. CDR3 sequence (DNA): TGCGCCAGCAGCCGCGAATCGGGACAGGGGGCAGAAGCTTTCTTT.

This clone showed up just a few times. This chain joins TRBV6-6 and TRBJ1-1, with a tentative D call TRBD1 (5 bases). This CDR3 comprises 12 residues. Trimming pared 5 bases from V and 5 bases from J, leaving 9 bases between. CDR1 is MNHNY and CDR2 is SVGAGI in the germline V gene (reference sequence). The chain's CDR3 is CASSIRVTEAFF. In DNA, the CDR3 is TGTGCCAGCAGTATCAGGGTGACTGAAGCTTTCTTT.

The chain combines TRBV15 with TRBJ1-5; perhaps TRBD1 as D (6 bases). Trimming removed 0 bases at V and 7 bases at J, with 10 bases between. Germline V gene data show CDR1 as LNHNV and CDR2 as YYDKDF (reference sequence). The CDR3 consists of 14 residues. The CDR3, as DNA: TGTGCCACCAGCAGAGAGACAGGTCGACAGCCCCAGCATTTT. Translated: CATSRETGRQPQHF.

V is TRBV4-1 and J is TRBJ2-5; 9 bases align to TRBD2. Germline V lookup: CDR1 MGHRA, CDR2 YSYEKL. This CDR3 region has 16 residues. V lost 0 bases, J lost 4 bases, and 6 bases stayed unmatched. This CDR3 reads CASSQDGLAGLETQYF. Written as DNA, the CDR3 is TGCGCCAGCAGCCAAGATGGTCTAGCGGGGTTAGAGACCCAGTACTTC.

The V gene is TRBV7-2, the J gene TRBJ2-5, with D perhaps TRBD1 (6 bases). CDR3 length: 14 residues. CDR1 is SGHTA and CDR2 is FQGNSA in the germline V gene. Trimming removed 6 bases from V and 1 base from J, with 12 bases in between. The CDR3 loop reads CASSQGTSQETQYF. In nucleotides, the CDR3 is TGTGCCAGCAGTCAAGGGACAAGCCAAGAGACCCAGTACTTC.

The rearrangement links TRBV28 to TRBJ1-1; 9 positions agree with TRBD1. V was clipped by 8 bases and J by 0 bases; unmatched bases: 7. The CDR3 contains 15 residues. Germline values: CDR1 MDHEN, CDR2 SYDVKM. CDR3: CASRTGDLMNTEAFF. The CDR3 DNA reads TGTGCCAGCCGGACAGGGGACCTCATGAACACTGAAGCTTTCTTT. Supplemented by reference TRBV28 and TRBJ1-1, the full variable domain reads DVKVTQSSRYLVKRTGEKVFLECVQDMDHENMFWYRQDPGLGLRLIYFSYDVKMKEKGDIPEGYSVSREKKERFSLILESASTNQTSMYLCASRTGDLMNTEAFFGQGTRLTVV.